This T cell receptor (beta chain) appears in the sequencing data of a study of T cell repertoires in cytomegalovirus infection. Study results and limitations: In two of eight donors, the top clonotype was HLA-C-restricted CMV-specific.

MiXCR, run by TCRdb on the reads, gives a single entry per CDR3 protein. The data hold about 260,000 distinct CDR3 sequences, with approximately 9% observed a single time. This clonotype showed up just a few times. Its antigen is not identified. Sequencing input: PBMCs. This clonotype was obtained from a human donor in good health (CMV status not recorded). Some clones in this sample may be carry-over from other donors' samples.

CDR3 sequence: CSASYDESNYGYTF. Here the CDR3 DNA reads TGCAGCGCCTCCTATGACGAGTCCAACTATGGCTACACCTTC. This chain links TRBV29-1 with TRBJ1-2; no clear D gene. The V and J ends lost 7 bases and 2 bases respectively, with 17 bases between them. The CDR3 runs to 14 residues. Germline loops: CDR1 SQVTM, CDR2 ANQGSEA.